This TCR beta chain was retrieved from a study of shared clonotypes between healthy human individuals. The authors divided CD4+ cells into CD45RA+ naive and CD45RA-negative memory subsets. Germline CDR1 is LGHNA and CDR2 is YSLEER. This CDR3 is 16 amino acids long. Trimming cost V 1 base and J 9 bases, with 19 bases left between them. The genomic DNA of each subset was split evenly across several immunoSEQ plates. Original processing notes: ImmunoSEQ junction-only sequences lacked quality scores, so their filtering differed. Profiling relied on immunoSEQ multiplex PCR, and the TCRdb table lists in-frame clones only, not all of them. That table furnishes V, J and clone size, whereas the DNA furnished D and trimming. The sample includes about 2.3 million clones, over 85% of them seen just once.

The TCR sequence derives from a man between 18 and 35 years old in good health. Some clones in this sample may be carry-over from other donors' samples. This rearrangement joins TRBV4-3 to TRBJ2-4, with D perhaps matching TRBD1 (5 bases). The sample was naive CD4+ T cells from PBMCs. Regarding subset: CD45RA+ positively selected. As DNA, the CDR3 is TGCGCCAGCAGCCAAGTTGCCACCCGGCCTCAGGGCATTCAGTACTTC. Translation gives CASSQVATRPQGIQYF.